These 12 T cell receptor beta chains came from one sample sequenced in a study of T cells after yellow fever vaccination. One entry per CDR3 protein results from TCRdb running MiXCR on the 5' RACE reads. The profile shows a few hundred thousand distinct CDR3 sequences, about 15% of them singletons. This sample comprised PBMCs, obtained around 5 days after the first yellow fever vaccination. All receptors come from a man in his late teens or twenties who received the YFV17D yellow fever vaccine.

The chain employs TRBV7-9 and TRBJ1-1; no clear D. The CDR3 has 12 residues. V was trimmed by 5 bases and J by 1 base, leaving 5 bases between them. Germline values: CDR1 SEHNR, CDR2 FQNEAQ (reference sequence). The CDR3 here is CASSDQNTEAFF. The CDR3 DNA sequence: TGTGCCAGCAGCGATCAGAACACTGAAGCTTTCTTT.

This sequence joins TRBV30 and TRBJ1-2; D is uncertain. The V end lost 1 base, the J end lost 12 bases, and 12 bases lay between the germline ends. The CDR3 extends over 11 amino acids. Germline CDR1 and CDR2: GTSNPN and SVGIG (reference sequence). The CDR3: CAWSALQRNTF. The CDR3 coding sequence is TGTGCCTGGAGTGCCCTACAGAGAAACACCTTC.

The chain links TRBV10-3 to TRBJ2-1; no clear D gene. The CDR3 has 13 amino acids. Per the germline V gene, CDR1 is ENHRY and CDR2 is SYGVKD. V was cut by 11 bases and J by 4 bases, with 15 bases left in between. CDR3 in amino acids: CAVFLRQYNEQFF. The CDR3 region has the DNA TGTGCCGTGTTCCTCAGACAATACAATGAGCAGTTCTTC.

The V gene is TRBV7-2, the J gene TRBJ2-7; D is unclear. The CDR3 totals 14 residues. The V and J ends lost 1 base and 1 base respectively, with 8 bases between them. Germline V gene lookup returns CDR1 SGHTA and CDR2 FQGNSA. The CDR3 coding sequence is TGTGCCAGCAGCTTAGGGGATAAATCCTACGAGCAGTACTTC. Protein product: CASSLGDKSYEQYF.

This clonotype was detected ten times or more. The V call is TRBV7-9, the J call TRBJ2-7; D is perhaps TRBD1 or TRBD2 (5 bases each). CDR3 length: 14 residues. Germline CDR1 and CDR2: SEHNR and FQNEAQ (reference sequence). V shed 4 bases and J shed 7 bases, with 17 bases lying between them. CDR3 protein: CASSSKGPVGEQYF. Written as DNA, the CDR3 is TGTGCCAGCAGCTCAAAGGGACCAGTCGGGGAGCAGTACTTC.

The chain combines TRBV6-2 or TRBV6-3 with TRBJ1-1; D call uncertain. This CDR3 has 15 residues. In germline, CDR1 is MNHEY, CDR2 SVGEGT. Deletions cut 0 bases from V and 9 bases from J, with 17 bases between. CDR3 DNA: TGTGCCAGCAGTTACTCGATGGCGCTAGGAAGGAAAGCTTTCTTT. It specifies CASSYSMALGRKAFF.

The V gene is TRBV19, the J gene TRBJ1-2, with 7 bases matching TRBD1. Trimming took 5 bases from V and 4 from J; bases not matched to a gene: 10. Germline values: CDR1 LNHDA, CDR2 SQIVND (reference sequence). CDR3 size: 15 residues. Here the CDR3 reads CASSVLRTGGYGYTF. The CDR3 DNA reads TGTGCCAGTAGTGTACTCCGGACAGGTGGCTATGGCTACACCTTC.

This clonotype came up a few times. The chain couples TRBV5-1 to TRBJ1-1; D is undetermined. V was trimmed by 4 bases and J by 6 bases, leaving 13 bases between them. The germline CDR1 and CDR2 sequences are SGHRS and YFSETQ. The CDR3 extends over 13 amino acids. CDR3 sequence: CASSRTSGAEAFF. CDR3 nucleotide sequence: TGCGCCAGCAGCCGGACCTCGGGCGCTGAAGCTTTCTTT. Complete variable domain (other parts from reference TRBV5-1 and TRBJ1-1): KAGVTQTPRYLIKTRGQQVTLSCSPISGHRSVSWYQQTPGQGLQFLFEYFSETQRNKGNFPGRFSGRQFSNSRSEMNVSTLELGDSALYLCASSRTSGAEAFFGQGTRLTVV.

The genes are TRBV3-1 and TRBJ2-2, with 11 bases that match TRBD2. This CDR3 comprises 16 residues. Germline values: CDR1 LGHDT, CDR2 YNNKEL (reference sequence). V lost 5 bases, J lost 5 bases, and 7 bases stayed unmatched. The CDR3 nucleotides read TGTGCCAGCAGCTACGGGACTAGCGGACGAACCGGGGAGCTGTTTTTT. Its translation is CASSYGTSGRTGELFF. Full variable domain (remainder filled in from reference TRBV3-1 and TRBJ2-2): DTAVSQTPKYLVTQMGNDKSIKCEQNLGHDTMYWYKQDSKKFLKIMFSYNNKELIINETVPNRFSPKSPDKAHLNLHINSLELGDSAVYFCASSYGTSGRTGELFFGEGSRLTVL.

The rearrangement uses TRBV19 and TRBJ1-4, with D unresolved. CDR1 and CDR2 from the germline V gene are LNHDA and SQIVND (reference sequence). The CDR3 loop spans 14 amino acids. V lost 7 bases, J lost 7 bases, and 16 bases lay in between. In DNA, the CDR3 is TGTGCCAGTAACCCCGGACGGAACATTGAAAAACTGTTTTTT. Translated: CASNPGRNIEKLFF.

This clonotype was picked up a small number of times. The chain recombines TRBV7-8 with TRBJ2-2; maybe TRBD2 (5 bases). With 5 bases removed from V and 8 bases from J, the gap between germline ends came to 12 bases. Germline values: CDR1 SGHVS, CDR2 FQNEAQ. The CDR3 length is 13 residues. The CDR3 sequence is CASSPLGRGELFF. CDR3 DNA: TGTGCCAGCAGCCCCCTTGGGAGAGGGGAGCTGTTTTTT.

This sequence joins TRBV9 and TRBJ2-1; 8 bases fit TRBD2. The germline gives CDR1 SGDLS, CDR2 YYNGEE. J was trimmed by 4 bases and V by 0 bases; bases with no gene match: 6. This CDR3 comprises 16 residues. In nucleotides, the CDR3 is TGTGCCAGCAGCGTAGGTACTAGCGGTTTTTACAATGAGCAGTTCTTC. Its protein product is CASSVGTSGFYNEQFF.